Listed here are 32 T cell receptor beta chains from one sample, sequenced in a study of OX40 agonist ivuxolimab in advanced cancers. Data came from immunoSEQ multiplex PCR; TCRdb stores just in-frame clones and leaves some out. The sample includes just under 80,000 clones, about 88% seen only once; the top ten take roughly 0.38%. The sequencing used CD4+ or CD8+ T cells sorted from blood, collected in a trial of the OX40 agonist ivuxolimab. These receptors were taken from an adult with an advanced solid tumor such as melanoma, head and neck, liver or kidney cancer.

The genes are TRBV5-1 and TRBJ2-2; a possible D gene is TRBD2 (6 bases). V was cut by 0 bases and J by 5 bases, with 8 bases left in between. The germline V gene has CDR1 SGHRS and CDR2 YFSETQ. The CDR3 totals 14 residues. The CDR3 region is CASSLDGGTGELFF. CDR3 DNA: TGCGCCAGCAGCTTGGACGGAGGGACCGGGGAGCTGTTTTTT.

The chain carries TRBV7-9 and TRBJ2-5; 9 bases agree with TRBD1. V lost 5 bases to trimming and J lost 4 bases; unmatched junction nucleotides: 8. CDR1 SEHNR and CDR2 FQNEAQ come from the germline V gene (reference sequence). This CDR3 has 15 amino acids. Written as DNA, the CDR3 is TGTGCCAGCAGCGCGGGACAGGGTGGGACAGAGACCCAGTACTTC. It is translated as CASSAGQGGTETQYF.

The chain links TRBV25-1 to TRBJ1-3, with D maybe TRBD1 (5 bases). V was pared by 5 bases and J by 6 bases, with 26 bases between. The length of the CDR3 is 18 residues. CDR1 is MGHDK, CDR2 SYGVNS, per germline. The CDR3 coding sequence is TGTGCCAGCAGTCAGAACGGGGACGGGCGTCACCTGGAAAACACCATATATTTT. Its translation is CASSQNGDGRHLENTIYF.

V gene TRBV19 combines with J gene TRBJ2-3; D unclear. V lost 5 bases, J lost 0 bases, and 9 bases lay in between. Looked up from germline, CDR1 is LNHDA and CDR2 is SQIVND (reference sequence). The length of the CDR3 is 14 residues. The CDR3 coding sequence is TGTGCCAGTAGTGACAAGGTTAGCACAGATACGCAGTATTTT. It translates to CASSDKVSTDTQYF.

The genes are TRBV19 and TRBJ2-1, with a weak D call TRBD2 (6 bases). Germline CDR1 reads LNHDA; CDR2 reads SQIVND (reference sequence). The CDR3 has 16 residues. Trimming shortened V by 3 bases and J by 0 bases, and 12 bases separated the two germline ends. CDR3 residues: CASSITVAASYNEQFF. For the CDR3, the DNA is TGTGCCAGTAGTATTACTGTAGCGGCCTCCTACAATGAGCAGTTCTTC. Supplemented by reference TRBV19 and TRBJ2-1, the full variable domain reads DGGITQSPKYLFRKEGQNVTLSCEQNLNHDAMYWYRQDPGQGLRLIYYSQIVNDFQKGDIAEGYSVSREKKESFPLTVTSAQKNPTAFYLCASSITVAASYNEQFFGPGTRLTVL.

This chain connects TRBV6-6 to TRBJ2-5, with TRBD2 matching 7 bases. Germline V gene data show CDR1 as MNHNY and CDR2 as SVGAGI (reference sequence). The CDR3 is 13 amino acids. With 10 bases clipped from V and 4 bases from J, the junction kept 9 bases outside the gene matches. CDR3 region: CATSKLAGETQYF. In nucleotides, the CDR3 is TGTGCCACCTCTAAATTAGCGGGAGAGACCCAGTACTTC.

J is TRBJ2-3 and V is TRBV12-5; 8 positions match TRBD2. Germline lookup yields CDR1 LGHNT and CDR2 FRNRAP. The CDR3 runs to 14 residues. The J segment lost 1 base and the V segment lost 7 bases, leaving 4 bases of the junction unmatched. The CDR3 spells CASALLAGTDTQYF. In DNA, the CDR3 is TGTGCTAGTGCTCTACTAGCGGGCACAGATACGCAGTATTTT.

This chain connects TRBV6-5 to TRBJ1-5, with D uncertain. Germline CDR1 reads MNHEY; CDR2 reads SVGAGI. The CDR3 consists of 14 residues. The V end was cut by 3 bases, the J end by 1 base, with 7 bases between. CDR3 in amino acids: CASSYRRSNQPQHF. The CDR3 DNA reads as TGTGCCAGCAGTTATAGGAGGAGCAATCAGCCCCAGCATTTT.

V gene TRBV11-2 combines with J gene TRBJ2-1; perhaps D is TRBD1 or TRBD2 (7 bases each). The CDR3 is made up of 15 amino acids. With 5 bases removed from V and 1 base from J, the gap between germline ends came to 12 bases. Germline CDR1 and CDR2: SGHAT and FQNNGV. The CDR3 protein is CASSPGGGSYNEQFF. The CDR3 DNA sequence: TGTGCCAGCAGCCCAGGGGGGGGTTCCTACAATGAGCAGTTCTTC.

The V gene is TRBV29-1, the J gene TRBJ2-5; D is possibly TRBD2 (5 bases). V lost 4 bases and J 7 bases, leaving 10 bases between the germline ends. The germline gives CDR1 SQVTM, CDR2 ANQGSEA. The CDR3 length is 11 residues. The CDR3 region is CSVGVATTQYF. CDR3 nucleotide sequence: TGCAGCGTTGGAGTAGCGACGACCCAGTACTTC.

CDR3 nucleotides: TGTGCCAGCAGCTTCCAGACGGTCACTGAAGCTTTCTTT. This codes for CASSFQTVTEAFF. The rearrangement links TRBV7-9 to TRBJ1-1, with D hard to call. The length of the CDR3 is 13 residues. Germline CDR1 SEHNR, CDR2 FQNEAQ (reference sequence). Trimming shortened V by 3 bases and J by 4 bases, and 9 bases separated the two germline ends.

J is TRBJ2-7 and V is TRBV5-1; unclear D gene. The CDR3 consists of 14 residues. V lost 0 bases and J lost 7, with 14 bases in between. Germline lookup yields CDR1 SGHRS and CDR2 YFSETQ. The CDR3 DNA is TGCGCCAGCAGCTTGGACCCGGGCTTCGGGGAGCAGTACTTC. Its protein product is CASSLDPGFGEQYF.

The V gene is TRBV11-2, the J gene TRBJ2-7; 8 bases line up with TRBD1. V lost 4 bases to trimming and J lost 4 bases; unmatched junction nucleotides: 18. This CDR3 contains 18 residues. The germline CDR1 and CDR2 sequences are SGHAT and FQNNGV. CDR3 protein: CASSSLPTGEPGRYEQYF. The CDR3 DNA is TGTGCCAGCAGCTCGCTACCGACAGGGGAACCGGGGAGATACGAGCAGTACTTC.

The CDR3 spells CASSVTGDSYEQYF. The CDR3 nucleotides read TGTGCCAGCAGCGTAACAGGGGACTCCTACGAGCAGTACTTC. The chain uses TRBV9 and TRBJ2-7; 7 bases fit TRBD1. The CDR3 runs to 14 residues. J lost 0 bases, V lost 1 base, and 1 base had no gene match. Germline V lookup: CDR1 SGDLS, CDR2 YYNGEE.

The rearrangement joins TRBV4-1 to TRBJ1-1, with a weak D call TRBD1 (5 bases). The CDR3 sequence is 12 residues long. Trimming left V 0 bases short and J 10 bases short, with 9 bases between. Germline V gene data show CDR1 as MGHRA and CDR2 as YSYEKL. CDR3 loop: CASSQEGVGAFF. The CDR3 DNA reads TGCGCCAGCAGCCAAGAGGGGGTAGGAGCTTTCTTT.

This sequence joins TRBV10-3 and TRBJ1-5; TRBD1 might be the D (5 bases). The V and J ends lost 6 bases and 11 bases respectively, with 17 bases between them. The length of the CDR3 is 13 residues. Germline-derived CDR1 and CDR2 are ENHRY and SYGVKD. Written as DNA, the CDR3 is TGTGCCATCAGGGGCGAGGAGGGGTTGGCCCAGCATTTT. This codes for CAIRGEEGLAQHF.

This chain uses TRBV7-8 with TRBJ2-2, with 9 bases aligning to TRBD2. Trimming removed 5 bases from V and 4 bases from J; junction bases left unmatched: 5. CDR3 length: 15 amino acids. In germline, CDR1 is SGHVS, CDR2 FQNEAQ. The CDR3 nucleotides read TGTGCCAGCAGCCCCCGGCGGGAGGGCACCGGGGAGCTGTTTTTT. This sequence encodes CASSPRREGTGELFF.

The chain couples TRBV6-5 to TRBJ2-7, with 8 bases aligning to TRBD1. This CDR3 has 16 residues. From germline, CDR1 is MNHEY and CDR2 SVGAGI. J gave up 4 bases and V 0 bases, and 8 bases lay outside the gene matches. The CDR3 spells CASSYSPVTGAYEQYF. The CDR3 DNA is TGTGCCAGCAGTTACTCCCCGGTGACAGGGGCTTACGAGCAGTACTTC.

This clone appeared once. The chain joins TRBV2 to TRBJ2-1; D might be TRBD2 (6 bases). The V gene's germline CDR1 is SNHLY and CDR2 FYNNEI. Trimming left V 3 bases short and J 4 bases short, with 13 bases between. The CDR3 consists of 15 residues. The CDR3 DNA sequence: TGTGCCAGCAGTGAGCAGGGACTTTTTTACAATGAGCAGTTCTTC. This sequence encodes CASSEQGLFYNEQFF.

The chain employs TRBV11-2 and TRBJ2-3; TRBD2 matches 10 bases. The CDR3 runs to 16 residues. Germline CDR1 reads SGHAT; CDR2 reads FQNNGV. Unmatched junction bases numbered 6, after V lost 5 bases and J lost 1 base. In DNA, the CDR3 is TGTGCCAGCAGCCCGGGACTAGCGTCTCGCACAGATACGCAGTATTTT. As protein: CASSPGLASRTDTQYF.

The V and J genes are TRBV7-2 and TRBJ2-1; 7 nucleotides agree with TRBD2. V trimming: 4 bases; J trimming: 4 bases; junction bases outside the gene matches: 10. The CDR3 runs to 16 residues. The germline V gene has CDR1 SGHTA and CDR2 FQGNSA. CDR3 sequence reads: CASSSQPGGLYNEQFF. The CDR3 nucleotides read TGTGCCAGCAGCTCCCAACCGGGAGGCCTTTACAATGAGCAGTTCTTC. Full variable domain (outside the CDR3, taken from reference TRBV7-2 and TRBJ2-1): GAGVSQSPSNKVTEKGKDVELRCDPISGHTALYWYRQSLGQGLEFLIYFQGNSAPDKSGLPSDRFSAERTGGSVSTLTIQRTQQEDSAVYLCASSSQPGGLYNEQFFGPGTRLTVL.

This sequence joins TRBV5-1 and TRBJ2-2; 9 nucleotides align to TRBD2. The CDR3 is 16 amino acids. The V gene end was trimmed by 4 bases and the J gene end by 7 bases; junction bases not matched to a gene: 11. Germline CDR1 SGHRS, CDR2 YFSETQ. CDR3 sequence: CASSTMGSGSGGELFF. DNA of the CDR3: TGCGCCAGCAGCACCATGGGTAGCGGGAGCGGCGGGGAGCTGTTTTTT. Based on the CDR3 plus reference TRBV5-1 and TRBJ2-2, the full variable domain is KAGVTQTPRYLIKTRGQQVTLSCSPISGHRSVSWYQQTPGQGLQFLFEYFSETQRNKGNFPGRFSGRQFSNSRSEMNVSTLELGDSALYLCASSTMGSGSGGELFFGEGSRLTVL.

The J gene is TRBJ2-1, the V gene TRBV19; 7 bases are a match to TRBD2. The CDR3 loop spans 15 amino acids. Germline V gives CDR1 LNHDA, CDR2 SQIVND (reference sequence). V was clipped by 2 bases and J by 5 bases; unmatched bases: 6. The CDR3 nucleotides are TGTGCCAGTAGTATAAGTGGGGGGGTGCACAATGAGCAGTTCTTC. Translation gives CASSISGGVHNEQFF.

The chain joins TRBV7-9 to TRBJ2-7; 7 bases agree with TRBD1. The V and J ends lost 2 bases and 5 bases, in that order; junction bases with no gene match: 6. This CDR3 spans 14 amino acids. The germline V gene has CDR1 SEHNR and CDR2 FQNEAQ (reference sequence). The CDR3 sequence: CASSLLTGKNEQYF. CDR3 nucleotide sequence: TGTGCCAGCAGCTTACTGACAGGGAAGAACGAGCAGTACTTC.

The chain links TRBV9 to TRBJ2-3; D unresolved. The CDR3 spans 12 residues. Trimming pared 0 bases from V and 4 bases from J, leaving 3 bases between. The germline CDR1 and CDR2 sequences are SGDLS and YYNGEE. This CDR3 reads CASSVGADTQYF. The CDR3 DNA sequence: TGTGCCAGCAGCGTAGGGGCAGATACGCAGTATTTT.

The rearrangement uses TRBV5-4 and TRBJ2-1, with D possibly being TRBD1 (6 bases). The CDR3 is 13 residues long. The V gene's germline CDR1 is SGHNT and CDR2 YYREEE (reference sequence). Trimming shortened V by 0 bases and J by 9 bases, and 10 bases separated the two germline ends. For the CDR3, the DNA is TGTGCCAGCAGCTTGGACAGGGTGGGTGAGCAGTTCTTC. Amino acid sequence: CASSLDRVGEQFF.

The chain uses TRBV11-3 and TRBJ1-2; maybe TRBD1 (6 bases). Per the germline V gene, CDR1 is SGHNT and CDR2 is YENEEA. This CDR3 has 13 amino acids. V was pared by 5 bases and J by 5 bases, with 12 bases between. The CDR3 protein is CASSPEGGYGYTF. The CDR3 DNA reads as TGTGCCAGCAGCCCAGAGGGGGGGTATGGCTACACCTTC.

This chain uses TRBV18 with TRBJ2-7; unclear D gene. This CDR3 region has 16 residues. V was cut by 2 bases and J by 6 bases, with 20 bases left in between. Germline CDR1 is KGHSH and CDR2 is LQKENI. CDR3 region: CASSPFDRPTAGEQYF. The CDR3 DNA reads TGTGCCAGCTCACCATTCGACCGCCCGACGGCTGGCGAGCAGTACTTC.

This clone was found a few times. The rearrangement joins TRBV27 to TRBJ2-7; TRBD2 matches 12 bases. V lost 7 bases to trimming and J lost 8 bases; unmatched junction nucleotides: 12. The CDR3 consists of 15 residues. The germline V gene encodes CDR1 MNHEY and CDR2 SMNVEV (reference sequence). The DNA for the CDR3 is TGTGCCAGCAATGGGGCAGGGGGACTAGCGGGTCAGCAGTACTTC. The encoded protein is CASNGAGGLAGQQYF.

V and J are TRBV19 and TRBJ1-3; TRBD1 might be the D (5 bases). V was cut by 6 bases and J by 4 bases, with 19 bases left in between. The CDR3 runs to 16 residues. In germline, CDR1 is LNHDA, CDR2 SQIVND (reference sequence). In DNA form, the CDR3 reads TGTGCCAGTAGCTCATATGGGGTCAGGGTCGGAAACACCATATATTTT. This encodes CASSSYGVRVGNTIYF.

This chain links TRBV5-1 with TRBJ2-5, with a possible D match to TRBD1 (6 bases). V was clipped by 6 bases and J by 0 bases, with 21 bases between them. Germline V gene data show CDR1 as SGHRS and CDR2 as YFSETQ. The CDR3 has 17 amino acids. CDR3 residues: CASNLWPGHQYQETQYF. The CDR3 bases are TGCGCCAGCAACTTATGGCCGGGACACCAGTACCAAGAGACCCAGTACTTC.

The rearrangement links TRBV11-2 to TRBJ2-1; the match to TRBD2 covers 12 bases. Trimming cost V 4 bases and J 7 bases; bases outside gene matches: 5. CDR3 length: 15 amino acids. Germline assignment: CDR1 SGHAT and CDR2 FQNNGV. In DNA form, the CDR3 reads TGTGCCAGCAGCTCGACTAGCGGGAGTATAAATGAGCAGTTCTTC. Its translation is CASSSTSGSINEQFF.